What follows describes a single TCR beta chain. Its cognate antigen is unknown. The source of the sample is a study of cytomegalovirus exposure and HLA in healthy donors. The study, taken as a whole, reports: Equally common other TCR beta chains were less clonally expanded than HLA-associated ones, a later analysis found.

Healthy bone marrow donors formed the donor group. CDR1 is MNHNS, CDR2 SASEGT, per germline. CDR3 length: 11 amino acids. The ends were cut back, 11 bases at V and 5 bases at J, with 12 bases in the middle. Use of 60 Vbeta and 13 Jbeta primers characterized the PCR. Per the original methods: The authors later counted roughly 79 million unique TCR beta chains, some 11 million of them shared. TCRdb's copy holds only in-frame clones and misses some; the assay was immunoSEQ multiplex PCR. The DNA was the basis for D and trimming; V, J and clone size are from that table. This table has roughly 290,000 clones, roughly 90% appearing once.

The specimen sequenced was PBMCs. This TCR was sampled from a woman aged 18-29 years in good health and CMV-seronegative. The V and J genes are TRBV6-1 and TRBJ1-2, with a weak D call TRBD1 (5 bases). Here the CDR3 DNA reads TGTGCCTCTGGACAACCTTATGGCTACACCTTC. Translation: CASGQPYGYTF.